This T cell receptor (beta chain) was retrieved from a study of T-cell reconstitution after alpha-beta-depleted transplantation in children. The TCRbeta library was prepared with unique molecular identifiers. MiXCR, run by TCRdb on the PCR reads, gives a single entry per CDR3 protein. The sample has about a million distinct CDR3 sequences, around 30% seen once. Regarding the study as a whole: Hyperexpanded clones declined; after one year, newly produced T cells mostly supplied diversity. Some patients' high day-60 TCRbeta diversity was attributed to recipient cells surviving conditioning. About two months after transplant, alpha-beta T cells reportedly came from several hundred expanded graft clones.

This clonotype was found once. Its antigen is unknown. Here the sequenced sample was PBMCs, mostly from graft donor cells, taken 360 days after TCRalphabeta/CD19-depleted stem cell transplant. This sequence was found in a boy in the first two years of life who had a stem cell transplant for SCID, so the T cells may come from the graft donor.

DNA for the CDR3: TGTGCCAGCAGCGTCTTCGGATGGGGGGTCGGCACAGATACGCAGTATTTT. Amino acid sequence: CASSVFGWGVGTDTQYF. The chain has TRBV9 and TRBJ2-3, with D tentatively TRBD2 (6 bases). This CDR3 has 17 residues. Trimming took 2 bases from V and 1 from J, leaving 17 bases between them. In germline, CDR1 is SGDLS, CDR2 YYNGEE.